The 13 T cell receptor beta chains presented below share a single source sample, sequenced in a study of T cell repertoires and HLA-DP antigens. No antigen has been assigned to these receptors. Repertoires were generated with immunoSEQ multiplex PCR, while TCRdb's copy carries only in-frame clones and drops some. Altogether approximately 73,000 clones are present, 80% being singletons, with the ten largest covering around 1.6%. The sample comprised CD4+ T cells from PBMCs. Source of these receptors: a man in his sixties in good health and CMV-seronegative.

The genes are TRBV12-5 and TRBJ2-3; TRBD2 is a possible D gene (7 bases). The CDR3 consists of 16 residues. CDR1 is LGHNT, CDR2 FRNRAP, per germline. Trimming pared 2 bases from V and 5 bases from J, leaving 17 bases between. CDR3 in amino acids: CASGLPRQGGGDTQYF. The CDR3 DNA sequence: TGTGCTAGTGGTTTGCCGAGACAAGGGGGGGGAGATACGCAGTATTTT.

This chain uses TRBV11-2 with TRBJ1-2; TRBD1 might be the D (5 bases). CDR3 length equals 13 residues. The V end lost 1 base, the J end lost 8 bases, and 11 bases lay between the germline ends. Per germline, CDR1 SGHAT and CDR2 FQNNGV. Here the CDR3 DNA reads TGTGCCAGCAGCTTAGGGGGGACTCCCGGCTACACCTTC. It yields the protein CASSLGGTPGYTF.

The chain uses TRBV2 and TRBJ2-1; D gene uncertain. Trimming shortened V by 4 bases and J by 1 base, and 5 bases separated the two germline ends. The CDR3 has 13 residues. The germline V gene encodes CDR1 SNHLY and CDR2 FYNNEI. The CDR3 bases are TGTGCCAGCAGTGCGAGGTCCTACAATGAGCAGTTCTTC. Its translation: CASSARSYNEQFF. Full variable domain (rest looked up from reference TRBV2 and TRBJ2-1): EPEVTQTPSHQVTQMGQEVILRCVPISNHLYFYWYRQILGQKVEFLVSFYNNEISEKSEIFDDQFSVERPDGSNFTLKIRSTKLEDSAMYFCASSARSYNEQFFGPGTRLTVL.

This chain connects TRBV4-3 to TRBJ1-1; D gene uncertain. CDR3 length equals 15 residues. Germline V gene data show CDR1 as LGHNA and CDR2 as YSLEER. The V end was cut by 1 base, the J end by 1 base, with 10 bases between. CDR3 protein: CASSQGDTQNTEAFF. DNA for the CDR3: TGCGCCAGCAGCCAAGGTGACACCCAGAACACTGAAGCTTTCTTT.

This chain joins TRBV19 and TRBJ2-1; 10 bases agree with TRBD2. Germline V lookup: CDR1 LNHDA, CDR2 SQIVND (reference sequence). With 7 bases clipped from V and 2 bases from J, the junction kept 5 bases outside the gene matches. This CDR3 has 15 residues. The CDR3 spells CASTRLAGAYNEQFF. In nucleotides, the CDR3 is TGTGCCAGTACCAGGCTAGCGGGGGCCTACAATGAGCAGTTCTTC.

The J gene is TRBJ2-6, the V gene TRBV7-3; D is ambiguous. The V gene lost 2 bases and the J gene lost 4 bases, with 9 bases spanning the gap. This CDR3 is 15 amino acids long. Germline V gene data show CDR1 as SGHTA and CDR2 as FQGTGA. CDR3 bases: TGTGCCAGCAGCTTAGTCGGTACCGGGGCCAACGTCCTGACTTTC. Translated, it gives CASSLVGTGANVLTF.

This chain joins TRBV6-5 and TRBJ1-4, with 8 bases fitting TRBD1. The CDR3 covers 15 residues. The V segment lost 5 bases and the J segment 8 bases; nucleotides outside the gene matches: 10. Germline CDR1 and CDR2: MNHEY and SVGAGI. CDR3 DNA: TGTGCCAGCAGTAACCCGGACAGGGCCCGAGAAAAACTGTTTTTT. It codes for CASSNPDRAREKLFF.

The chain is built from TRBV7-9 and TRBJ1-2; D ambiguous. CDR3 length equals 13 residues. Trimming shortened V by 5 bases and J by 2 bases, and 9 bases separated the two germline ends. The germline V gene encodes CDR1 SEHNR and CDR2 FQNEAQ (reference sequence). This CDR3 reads CASSPPSNYGYTF. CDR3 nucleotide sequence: TGTGCCAGCAGCCCCCCCTCCAACTATGGCTACACCTTC.

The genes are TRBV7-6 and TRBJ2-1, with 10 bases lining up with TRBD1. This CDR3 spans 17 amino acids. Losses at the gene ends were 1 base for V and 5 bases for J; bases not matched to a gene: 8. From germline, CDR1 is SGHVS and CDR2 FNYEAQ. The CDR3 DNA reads TGTGCCAGCAGCTTAGTAGAGACAGGGGGCGGCCACAATGAGCAGTTCTTC. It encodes CASSLVETGGGHNEQFF. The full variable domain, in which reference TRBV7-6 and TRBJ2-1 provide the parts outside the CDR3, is GAGVSQSPRYKVTKRGQDVALRCDPISGHVSLYWYRQALGQGPEFLTYFNYEAQQDKSGLPNDRFSAERPEGSISTLTIQRTEQRDSAMYRCASSLVETGGGHNEQFFGPGTRLTVL.

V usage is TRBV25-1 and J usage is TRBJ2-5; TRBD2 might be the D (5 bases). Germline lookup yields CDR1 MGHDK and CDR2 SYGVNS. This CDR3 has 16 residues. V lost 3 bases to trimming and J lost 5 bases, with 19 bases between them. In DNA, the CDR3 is TGTGCCAGCAGTGAGTTCACTAGGTCTTTTAGGGAGACCCAGTACTTC. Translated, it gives CASSEFTRSFRETQYF.

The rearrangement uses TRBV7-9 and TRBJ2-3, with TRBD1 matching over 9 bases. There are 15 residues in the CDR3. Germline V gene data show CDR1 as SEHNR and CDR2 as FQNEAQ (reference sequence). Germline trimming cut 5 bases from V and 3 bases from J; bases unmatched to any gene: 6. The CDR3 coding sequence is TGTGCCAGCAGCCCCGGGACAGGGAAAACAGATACGCAGTATTTT. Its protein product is CASSPGTGKTDTQYF.

The CDR3 loop reads CASSKTGEPNSPLHF. The CDR3 coding sequence is TGTGCCAGCTCGAAAACAGGGGAGCCTAATTCACCCCTCCACTTT. This rearrangement joins TRBV18 to TRBJ1-6; 7 nucleotides match TRBD1. The germline V gene has CDR1 KGHSH and CDR2 LQKENI. With V trimmed by 6 bases and J by 6 bases, 8 bases remained unmatched. The CDR3 extends over 15 amino acids. Full variable domain (rest looked up from reference TRBV18 and TRBJ1-6): NAGVMQNPRHLVRRRGQEARLRCSPMKGHSHVYWYRQLPEEGLKFMVYLQKENIIDESGMPKERFSAEFPKEGPSILRIQQVVRGDSAAYFCASSKTGEPNSPLHFGNGTRLTVT.

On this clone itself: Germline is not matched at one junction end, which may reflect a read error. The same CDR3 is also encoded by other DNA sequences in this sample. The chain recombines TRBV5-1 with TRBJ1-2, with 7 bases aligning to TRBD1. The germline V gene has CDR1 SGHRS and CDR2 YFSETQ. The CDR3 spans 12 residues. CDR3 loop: CASTLDRSGYTF. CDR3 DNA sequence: TGCGCTAGCACCCTGGACAGGAGTGGCTACACCTTC.